The rows below give T cell receptor beta chains drawn from one sample of a study of blood T cell repertoires in COVID-19. Profiled with immunoSEQ multiplex PCR; TCRdb holds only in-frame clones, not every one. The sample shows tens of thousands of clones, 75% to 90% of them seen only once. Sequenced input: peripheral blood. The receptors derive from a human donor in a cohort sampled during active COVID-19. Each CDR3 is given with its conserved first and last residue. Fields, in order: clone size, V gene, D gene, J gene, CDR3 protein, CDR3 DNA. D genes are given only for firm matches. Part of the rows lack a size; the others show once, few, many or a class for expanded clones.

>NA|TRBV7-3|TRBD2|TRBJ2-1
CASSLNAGGYNEQFF
TGTGCCAGCAGCTTAAACGCGGGAGGGTACAATGAGCAGTTCTTC
>NA|TRBV7-2|NA|TRBJ2-7
CASSLAARDEQYF
TGTGCCAGCAGCTTAGCGGCGAGGGACGAGCAGTACTTC
>NA|TRBV6-6|TRBD2|TRBJ2-1
CASRASGLAEFNEQFF
TGTGCCAGCAGGGCCTCTGGACTAGCGGAATTCAATGAGCAGTTCTTC
>NA|TRBV6-1|NA|TRBJ1-4
CASSELVGPPMEKLFF
TGTGCCAGCAGTGAACTGGTGGGGCCCCCTATGGAAAAACTGTTTTTT
>once|TRBV5-5|NA|TRBJ1-1
CASSVTRGSTEAFF
TGTGCCAGCAGCGTAACAAGGGGGTCCACTGAAGCTTTCTTT
>NA|TRBV5-1|TRBD1|TRBJ2-4
CASSLAPTGKEIQYF
TGCGCCAGCAGCTTGGCCCCGACAGGGAAAGAAATTCAGTACTTC
>NA|TRBV6-5|TRBD1|TRBJ2-5
CASGDRGRIETQYF
TGTGCCAGCGGCGACAGGGGGCGCATCGAGACCCAGTACTTC
>once|TRBV6-6|TRBD1|TRBJ2-7
CASSGTGTGAPYEQYF
TGTGCCAGCAGTGGAACCGGGACAGGAGCTCCCTACGAGCAGTACTTC
>NA|TRBV28|TRBD1|TRBJ1-2
CASSPDRARGYTF
TGTGCCAGCAGCCCGGACAGGGCTCGTGGCTACACCTTC
>NA|TRBV12-3/TRBV12-4|NA|TRBJ1-1
CASSARGGTEAFF
TGTGCCAGCAGCGCCCGCGGGGGGACTGAAGCTTTCTTT
>NA|TRBV19|TRBD2|TRBJ2-3
CASKKRGGDTDTQYF
TGTGCCAGTAAAAAGCGGGGGGGCGACACAGATACGCAGTATTTT
>once|TRBV27|NA|TRBJ1-4
CASRNQGMANEKLFF
TGTGCCAGCAGAAACCAGGGGATGGCTAATGAAAAACTGTTTTTT
>NA|TRBV4-1|TRBD1|TRBJ1-2
CASSHTTGNYGYTF
TGCGCCAGCAGCCACACGACAGGGAACTATGGCTACACCTTC
>NA|TRBV19|NA|TRBJ1-1
CASSMGNRESTEAFF
TGTGCCAGTAGTATGGGGAACAGGGAATCCACTGAAGCTTTCTTT
>NA|TRBV11-2|TRBD2|TRBJ2-7
CASSLVVSGSPYEQYF
TGTGCCAGCAGCTTAGTTGTTAGCGGGAGCCCCTACGAGCAGTACTTC
>NA|TRBV6-6|NA|TRBJ2-7
CASSYSTGYEQYF
TGTGCCAGCAGTTACTCGACTGGCTACGAGCAGTACTTC
>NA|TRBV6-6|NA|TRBJ1-1
CASTIGRAGTEAFF
TGTGCCAGCACTATAGGAAGGGCGGGAACTGAAGCTTTCTTT
>few|TRBV30|TRBD2|TRBJ2-3
CAWSGGTGLAGENTQYF
TGTGCCTGGAGTGGTGGAACCGGACTAGCGGGAGAAAATACGCAGTATTTT
>NA|TRBV3-1/TRBV3-2|TRBD1|TRBJ2-2
CASSSDRGSGELFF
TGTGCCAGCAGTTCGGACAGGGGATCTGGGGAGCTGTTTTTT
>NA|TRBV15|TRBD2|TRBJ2-3
CATSRGTSGGAKDTQYF
TGTGCCACCAGCAGAGGGACTAGCGGGGGGGCGAAAGATACGCAGTATTTT
>NA|TRBV7-9|NA|TRBJ2-5
CASSSTRTAEETQYF
TGTGCCAGCAGCTCGACCCGGACAGCCGAAGAGACCCAGTACTTC
>NA|TRBV19|NA|TRBJ1-5
CATRKDSSRPQHF
TGTGCCACCCGAAAGGACAGCTCGCGGCCCCAGCATTTT
>NA|TRBV19|NA|TRBJ1-5
CASRRGQPQHF
TGTGCCAGTAGACGAGGGCAGCCCCAGCATTTT
>NA|TRBV6-1|NA|TRBJ2-7
CASSEGDSSAHEQYF
TGTGCCAGCAGTGAAGGGGACTCGAGTGCCCACGAGCAGTACTTC
>few|TRBV24-1|NA|TRBJ1-2
CATSDSTASRVGYTF
TGTGCCACCAGTGATAGTACAGCGTCGAGGGTTGGCTACACCTTC
>NA|TRBV24-1|NA|TRBJ2-3
CATSQNTDTQYF
TGTGCCACCAGCCAGAACACAGATACGCAGTATTTT
>NA|TRBV6-2/TRBV6-3|TRBD1|TRBJ1-5
CASSSPPGRGNPNQPQHF
TGTGCCAGCAGTTCCCCTCCGGGCAGGGGGAATCCTAATCAGCCCCAGCATTTT
>NA|TRBV9|NA|TRBJ1-5
CASSVGPSNQPQHF
TGTGCCAGCAGCGTAGGGCCGAGCAATCAGCCCCAGCATTTT
>NA|TRBV6-1|TRBD2|TRBJ2-3
CASSEDGGLGVTDTQYF
TGTGCCAGCAGTGAAGACGGGGGACTAGGGGTCACAGATACGCAGTATTTT
>NA|TRBV7-8|NA|TRBJ2-1
CASSTTGGGAYNEQFF
TGTGCCAGCAGCACGACTGGTGGGGGCGCCTACAATGAGCAGTTCTTC
>NA|TRBV5-1|TRBD2|TRBJ2-1
CASSPIRTTGLAGADSFYNEQFF
TGCGCCAGCAGCCCAATACGGACCACTGGACTAGCGGGGGCCGATTCGTTTTACAATGAGCAGTTCTTC
>NA|TRBV19|NA|TRBJ1-4
CASTSILGQVHEKLFF
TGTGCCAGTACTTCGATTTTGGGGCAGGTTCATGAAAAACTGTTTTTT
>NA|TRBV6-1|NA|TRBJ2-4
CASSESGVGIQYF
TGTGCCAGCAGTGAATCAGGGGTTGGCATTCAGTACTTC
>NA|TRBV5-1|TRBD1|TRBJ2-1
CASSSVQGASNEQFF
TGCGCCAGCAGCTCGGTCCAGGGGGCGTCGAATGAGCAGTTCTTC
>NA|TRBV6-5|TRBD1|TRBJ1-5
CASTPDRNQPQHF
TGTGCCAGCACCCCGGACAGGAATCAGCCCCAGCATTTT
>NA|TRBV6-6|NA|TRBJ1-5
CASRRQFDGNQPQHF
TGTGCCAGCAGGAGACAGTTCGACGGCAATCAGCCCCAGCATTTT
>NA|TRBV5-1|NA|TRBJ1-1
CASSLFTGTTEAFF
TGCGCCAGCAGCTTGTTCACAGGAACCACTGAAGCTTTCTTT
>NA|TRBV29-1|NA|TRBJ2-7
CSVRVSHEQYF
TGCAGCGTCCGGGTCTCCCACGAGCAGTACTTC
>NA|TRBV5-8|NA|TRBJ1-4
CASSLASTTSF
TGTGCCAGCAGCTTGGCTTCTACTACCTCTTTT
>NA|TRBV7-3|TRBD1|TRBJ2-2
CASSIPGQGKDGELFF
TGTGCCAGCAGCATTCCGGGACAGGGGAAGGACGGGGAGCTGTTTTTT
>once|TRBV6-5|TRBD1|TRBJ2-1
CASSRTGPGNEQFF
TGTGCCAGCAGTCGGACAGGGCCGGGGAATGAGCAGTTCTTC
>NA|TRBV5-6|TRBD1|TRBJ2-7
CASSYDRDYEQYF
TGTGCCAGCAGCTACGACAGGGACTACGAGCAGTACTTC
>NA|TRBV19|NA|TRBJ1-3
CASSTGFSGNTIYF
TGTGCCAGTAGCACAGGTTTCTCTGGAAACACCATATATTTT
>NA|TRBV4-1|NA|TRBJ2-7
CASSHVPDSPSYEQYF
TGCGCCAGCAGCCATGTTCCGGACTCACCCTCCTACGAGCAGTACTTC
>NA|TRBV6-5|TRBD2|TRBJ2-5
CASSAGTSAETQYF
TGTGCCAGCAGCGCCGGGACTAGCGCGGAGACCCAGTACTTC
>few|TRBV7-3|NA|TRBJ1-1
CASSPMTVNTEAFF
TGTGCCAGCAGCCCCATGACAGTAAACACTGAAGCTTTCTTT
>NA|TRBV7-2|NA|TRBJ1-3
CASSLGRRGSGNTIYF
TGTGCCAGCAGCTTGGGGCGCAGGGGCTCTGGAAACACCATATATTTT
>NA|TRBV11-2|NA|TRBJ2-2
CASSLDLSGELFF
TGTGCCAGCAGCTTAGATCTGAGCGGGGAGCTGTTTTTT
>once|TRBV15|TRBD1|TRBJ2-5
CATSLRTGRKETQYF
TGTGCCACCAGCCTCCGGACAGGGAGGAAAGAGACCCAGTACTTC
>NA|TRBV19|NA|TRBJ2-1
CASSIRGPDSLSFF
TGTGCCAGTAGTATCCGCGGTCCGGACAGTCTTTCGTTCTTC
>NA|TRBV7-6|NA|TRBJ1-3
CASSLARVGNTIYF
TGTGCCAGCAGCTTAGCGCGAGTTGGAAACACCATATATTTT
>NA|TRBV5-5|NA|TRBJ1-5
CASSFLQTSNQPQHF
TGTGCCAGCAGCTTCCTACAGACCAGCAATCAGCCCCAGCATTTT
>NA|TRBV4-3|TRBD1|TRBJ2-7
CASSPQPGQGSYEQYF
TGCGCCAGCAGCCCCCAACCGGGACAGGGTTCGTACGAGCAGTACTTC
>NA|TRBV9|NA|TRBJ2-2
CASSYLTGAGELFF
TGTGCCAGCAGCTACCTTACCGGGGCCGGGGAGCTGTTTTTT
>NA|TRBV6-9|NA|TRBJ1-2
CASSSREEDGYTF
TGTGCCAGCAGTTCCAGGGAAGAGGATGGCTACACCTTC
>NA|TRBV27|TRBD1|TRBJ2-7
CASTDRAVGEQYF
TGTGCCAGCACCGACAGGGCTGTAGGGGAGCAGTACTTC
>NA|TRBV6-2/TRBV6-3|NA|TRBJ2-2
CASSLLDTANTGELFF
TGTGCCAGCAGCCTCCTGGACACGGCGAACACCGGGGAGCTGTTTTTT
>NA|TRBV6-6|TRBD2|TRBJ2-1
CTTQREIIDEQFF
TGTACTACACAGCGGGAGATCATCGATGAGCAGTTCTTC
>NA|TRBV21-1|NA|TRBJ2-5
CASSRKISRVEGEETQYF
TGTGCCAGCAGCCGCAAAATTAGTCGGGTGGAGGGTGAAGAGACCCAGTACTTC